This T cell receptor (beta chain) derives from a study of beta chain features in type 1 diabetes. Study-level background: Age, gender and cell yields were alike across patients and healthy donors.

Expressed TCRB transcripts got sequenced, as all isolated RNA was reverse transcribed. Libraries were prepared by immunoSEQ multiplex PCR; TCRdb keeps only in-frame clonotypes and omits some of them. The sample carries 850,000 to 900,000 clones, around a sixth recorded once. The CDR3 is 12 residues long. V was trimmed by 1 base and J by 7 bases, leaving 6 bases between them. CDR1 and CDR2 from the germline V gene are SGHNT and YYREEE (reference sequence). A heparinised blood draw that averaged around 0.12 L was obtained once from each donor. Points on this clone: This CDR3 is also generated by other DNA sequences in the sample.

Sequenced sample: naive CD4+ T cells from blood. V is TRBV5-4 and J is TRBJ2-1; D is unclear. The TCR originated in a woman younger than 35 in good health. The CDR3 nucleotides read TGTGCCAGCAGCTTGATGAGGAATGAGCAGTTCTTC. Encoded protein: CASSLMRNEQFF.